This is a list of T cell receptor beta chains from one sample in a study of tumor and adjacent non-tumor tissue in lung cancer. TCRdb independently ran MiXCR on the multiplex PCR reads; one entry per CDR3 protein. The table shows around 79,000 distinct CDR3 sequences, with around 70% occurring only once. Sequences were obtained from lung tumor tissue. The receptors come from a woman aged 35 to 49 with non-small cell lung cancer. Both conserved end residues are part of each CDR3. A D gene is named only where the DNA matches it firmly. Clone size appears in some rows only: once, few, many, or a class for an expanded clone.

j_call: TRBJ1-2
clone_size: NA
d_call: NA
v_call: TRBV11-2
cdr3_aa: CASRGRTLLYGYTF
cdr3_nt: TGTGCTAGCCGGGGACGGACCCTCCTCTATGGCTACACCTTC

j_call: TRBJ2-5
clone_size: NA
d_call: NA
v_call: TRBV6-5
cdr3_aa: CASSYPTGPETQYF
cdr3_nt: TGTGCCAGTAGTTACCCCACAGGGCCGGAGACCCAGTACTTT

j_call: TRBJ1-1
clone_size: many
d_call: NA
v_call: TRBV20-1
cdr3_aa: CSASGDKGMNTEAFF
cdr3_nt: TGCAGTGCTAGTGGGGATAAGGGTATGAACACTGAAGCTTTCTTT

j_call: TRBJ2-7
clone_size: NA
d_call: TRBD2
v_call: TRBV28
cdr3_aa: CASGRGSYELYF
cdr3_nt: TGTGCCAGCGGGAGGGGCTCCTATGAGCTGTACTTC

j_call: TRBJ2-3
clone_size: NA
d_call: NA
v_call: TRBV6-1
cdr3_aa: CACEIGSWDTQYF
cdr3_nt: TGTGCCTGCGAGATCGGGAGTTGGGATACGCAGTATTTT

j_call: TRBJ2-5
clone_size: NA
d_call: NA
v_call: TRBV29-1
cdr3_aa: CSVKEGGRETQYF
cdr3_nt: TGCAGCGTGAAAGAGGGGGGGAGAGAGACCCAGTACTTC

j_call: TRBJ1-2
clone_size: NA
d_call: NA
v_call: TRBV6-5
cdr3_aa: CAIRDGTGADGYTF
cdr3_nt: TGTGCCATCAGGGACGGGACGGGGGCCGATGGCTACACCTTC

j_call: TRBJ2-5
clone_size: many
d_call: NA
v_call: TRBV30
cdr3_aa: CAWSVPSWGETQYF
cdr3_nt: TGTGCCTGGAGTGTACCCTCCTGGGGGGAGACCCAGTACTTC

j_call: TRBJ2-7
clone_size: few
d_call: NA
v_call: TRBV7-9
cdr3_aa: CASTSMGASYEQYF
cdr3_nt: TGTGCCAGCACCAGCATGGGGGCCTCCTACGAGCAGTACTTC

j_call: TRBJ1-5
clone_size: NA
d_call: NA
v_call: TRBV10-3
cdr3_aa: CAIARGADGNQPQHF
cdr3_nt: TGTGCCATCGCGAGAGGTGCTGACGGCAATCAGCCCCAGCATTTT

j_call: TRBJ2-3
clone_size: NA
d_call: NA
v_call: TRBV6-2/TRBV6-3
cdr3_aa: CASSWGADTHYF
cdr3_nt: TGTGCCAGCAGTTGGGGCGCAGATACGCACTATTTT

j_call: TRBJ1-3
clone_size: NA
d_call: NA
v_call: TRBV11-2
cdr3_aa: CANSLELNAIYF
cdr3_nt: TGTGCCAACAGCTTAGAACTGAACGCCATTTATTTT

j_call: TRBJ1-6
clone_size: many
d_call: NA
v_call: TRBV7-9
cdr3_aa: CASSIRGTNSPLHF
cdr3_nt: TGTGCCAGCAGCATACGCGGGACAAATTCACCCCTCCACTTT

j_call: TRBJ2-7
clone_size: few
d_call: TRBD2
v_call: TRBV5-1
cdr3_aa: CASSLGETPSGKTYEQYF
cdr3_nt: TGCGCCAGCAGCTTGGGAGAGACACCAAGCGGGAAAACCTACGAGCAGTACTTC

j_call: TRBJ2-5
clone_size: NA
d_call: TRBD2
v_call: TRBV11-2
cdr3_aa: CPSSLTNSGGLQETQYF
cdr3_nt: TGTCCCAGCAGTTTAACTAATAGCGGGGGCCTACAAGAGACCCAGTACTTC

j_call: TRBJ2-2
clone_size: NA
d_call: TRBD2
v_call: TRBV11-2
cdr3_aa: CASSFHMGQAGRTGELFF
cdr3_nt: TGTGCCAGCAGCTTCCACATGGGGCAAGCGGGGCGAACCGGGGAGTTGTTTTTT

j_call: TRBJ1-1
clone_size: once
d_call: TRBD1
v_call: TRBV6-5
cdr3_aa: CASSSLGQDTKAFF
cdr3_nt: TGTGCCAGTAGCAGCCTGGGACAGGACACTAAAGCTTTCTTT

j_call: TRBJ2-1
clone_size: NA
d_call: NA
v_call: TRBV12-3/TRBV12-4
cdr3_aa: CASSPFRGGVHNEQFF
cdr3_nt: TGTGCCAGTAGTCCCTTTAGGGGTGGAGTTCACAATGAGCAGTTCTTC

j_call: TRBJ2-1
clone_size: NA
d_call: TRBD2
v_call: TRBV11-2
cdr3_aa: CASSSRIVTSGGLRGQFF
cdr3_nt: TGTGCCAGCAGCTCGCGCATTGTAACTAGCGGGGGACTAAGGGGGCAGTTTTTC

j_call: TRBJ1-1
clone_size: NA
d_call: NA
v_call: TRBV20-1
cdr3_aa: CSARDHSQAAEAFF
cdr3_nt: TGCAGTGCTAGGGATCATTCGCAGGCGGCTGAAGCTTTCTTT

j_call: TRBJ2-7
clone_size: NA
d_call: TRBD2
v_call: TRBV11-2
cdr3_aa: CASSSLSFGTTPSF
cdr3_nt: TGTGCCAGCAGCTCCCTATCCTTCGGGACTACCCCTAGCTTC

j_call: TRBJ2-7
clone_size: NA
d_call: TRBD1
v_call: TRBV11-2
cdr3_aa: CASSLGVSGQGKYF
cdr3_nt: TGTGCCAGCAGTTTAGGGGTCTCAGGACAGGGAAAATACTTC

j_call: TRBJ1-2
clone_size: many
d_call: NA
v_call: TRBV4-2
cdr3_aa: CASSQGGATGGYTF
cdr3_nt: TGTGCCAGCAGCCAGGGGGGGGCAACGGGCGGCTACACCTTC

j_call: TRBJ2-1
clone_size: NA
d_call: TRBD2
v_call: TRBV11-2
cdr3_aa: CASTWTSGNNEQFF
cdr3_nt: TGTGCCAGCACATGGACTAGCGGAAACAATGAGCAGTTCTTT

j_call: TRBJ2-5
clone_size: NA
d_call: NA
v_call: TRBV11-2
cdr3_aa: CTSSLGLQHQVETRYF
cdr3_nt: TGTACCAGCAGCTTAGGACTACAGCATCAGGTGGAGACCCGCTACTTC

j_call: TRBJ1-2
clone_size: NA
d_call: NA
v_call: TRBV28
cdr3_aa: CVSLRVNYGYTF
cdr3_nt: TGTGTCAGTCTGAGGGTGAACTATGGCTACACCTTC

j_call: TRBJ2-1
clone_size: few
d_call: NA
v_call: TRBV11-3
cdr3_aa: CAGSLQIEQFF
cdr3_nt: TGTGCCGGCAGCTTACAGATCGAGCAGTTCTTC

j_call: TRBJ2-5
clone_size: NA
d_call: TRBD1
v_call: TRBV11-2
cdr3_aa: CTSRFQGVGETRYF
cdr3_nt: TGTACCAGCAGATTCCAGGGGGTGGGGGAGACCCGGTACTTC

j_call: TRBJ2-5
clone_size: medium-sized
d_call: TRBD2
v_call: TRBV20-1
cdr3_aa: CSAVPHSSGQETQYF
cdr3_nt: TGCAGTGCTGTTCCTCACTCTAGCGGACAAGAGACCCAGTACTTC

j_call: TRBJ1-5
clone_size: few
d_call: NA
v_call: TRBV28
cdr3_aa: CASVDLGGQPQHF
cdr3_nt: TGTGCCAGCGTTGACCTAGGTGGTCAGCCCCAGCATTTT

j_call: TRBJ1-3
clone_size: NA
d_call: NA
v_call: TRBV6-6
cdr3_aa: CVSADGNTIYF
cdr3_nt: TGTGTCAGCGCTGATGGAAACACCATATATTTT

j_call: TRBJ2-3
clone_size: few
d_call: NA
v_call: TRBV7-8
cdr3_aa: CASSLSVGRTTQCF
cdr3_nt: TGTGCCAGCAGCTTATCCGTAGGAAGGACTACGCAGTGTTTT

j_call: TRBJ1-6
clone_size: once
d_call: NA
v_call: TRBV16
cdr3_aa: CASSHSRQNLPLHF
cdr3_nt: TGTGCCAGCAGCCATTCCAGACAGAATTTACCCCTCCACTTT

j_call: TRBJ1-6
clone_size: NA
d_call: NA
v_call: TRBV11-2
cdr3_aa: CAGSSLMGINSPLHF
cdr3_nt: TGTGCTGGCAGCTCCCTTATGGGGATTAATTCACCCCTCCACTTT

j_call: TRBJ1-1
clone_size: NA
d_call: NA
v_call: TRBV11-2
cdr3_aa: CASSLDGQGWGTLF
cdr3_nt: TGTGCCAGCAGCTTAGACGGGCAGGGCTGGGGGACTCTCTTT

j_call: TRBJ2-7
clone_size: NA
d_call: TRBD1
v_call: TRBV9
cdr3_aa: CASSVGDREFGEQYF
cdr3_nt: TGTGCCAGCAGCGTAGGGGACAGGGAGTTTGGCGAGCAGTACTTC

j_call: TRBJ1-5
clone_size: NA
d_call: TRBD1
v_call: TRBV12-3/TRBV12-4
cdr3_aa: CVSSLKGGINQPQHF
cdr3_nt: TGTGTCAGCAGTCTTAAAGGGGGCATTAATCAGCCCCAGCATTTT

j_call: TRBJ2-1
clone_size: NA
d_call: NA
v_call: TRBV20-1
cdr3_aa: CSATPEVNEQSF
cdr3_nt: TGCAGTGCCACCCCTGAGGTCAATGAGCAGTCCTTC

j_call: TRBJ2-7
clone_size: few
d_call: NA
v_call: TRBV11-2
cdr3_aa: CASSLISNSYEPYF
cdr3_nt: TGTGCCAGCAGCTTAATCTCGAACTCCTACGAGCCGTACTTC

j_call: TRBJ2-5
clone_size: medium-sized
d_call: TRBD2
v_call: TRBV11-2
cdr3_aa: CASSFLAGEIETQYF
cdr3_nt: TGTGCCAGCAGCTTCCTAGCGGGAGAAATCGAGACCCAGTACTTC

j_call: TRBJ1-6
clone_size: NA
d_call: NA
v_call: TRBV29-1
cdr3_aa: CSVGIDYNSPHHF
cdr3_nt: TGCAGCGTTGGGATAGACTATAATTCACCCCACCACTTT

j_call: TRBJ2-1
clone_size: NA
d_call: TRBD2
v_call: TRBV12-3/TRBV12-4
cdr3_aa: CNSSLARGRGGGEQFF
cdr3_nt: TGTAACAGCAGTTTAGCTCGTGGGCGGGGCGGGGGTGAGCAGTTCTTC

j_call: TRBJ2-7
clone_size: many
d_call: NA
v_call: TRBV6-6
cdr3_aa: CASAPRAYEQYF
cdr3_nt: TGTGCCAGCGCTCCCCGGGCCTACGAGCAGTACTTC

j_call: TRBJ2-3
clone_size: NA
d_call: NA
v_call: TRBV11-2
cdr3_aa: CASGRTGTDSRQYF
cdr3_nt: TGTGCCAGCGGCCGCACGGGCACTGACAGTAGGCAGTATTTT

j_call: TRBJ2-3
clone_size: NA
d_call: TRBD2
v_call: TRBV6-6
cdr3_aa: CASMTGTKRSTDTQYF
cdr3_nt: TGTGCCAGCATGACCGGGACTAAGCGGAGCACAGATACGCAGTATTTT

j_call: TRBJ2-7
clone_size: few
d_call: NA
v_call: TRBV18
cdr3_aa: CASSQGGYYEQYF
cdr3_nt: TGTGCCAGCTCCCAGGGGGGGTACTACGAGCAGTACTTC

j_call: TRBJ1-2
clone_size: many
d_call: NA
v_call: TRBV5-8
cdr3_aa: CASSLTLGVGDYGYTF
cdr3_nt: TGTGCCAGCAGCTTGACCTTAGGTGTAGGGGACTATGGCTACACCTTC

j_call: TRBJ2-3
clone_size: NA
d_call: NA
v_call: TRBV28
cdr3_aa: CASSFVLDTRYF
cdr3_nt: TGTGCCAGCAGTTTTGTCTTAGATACGCGGTATTTT